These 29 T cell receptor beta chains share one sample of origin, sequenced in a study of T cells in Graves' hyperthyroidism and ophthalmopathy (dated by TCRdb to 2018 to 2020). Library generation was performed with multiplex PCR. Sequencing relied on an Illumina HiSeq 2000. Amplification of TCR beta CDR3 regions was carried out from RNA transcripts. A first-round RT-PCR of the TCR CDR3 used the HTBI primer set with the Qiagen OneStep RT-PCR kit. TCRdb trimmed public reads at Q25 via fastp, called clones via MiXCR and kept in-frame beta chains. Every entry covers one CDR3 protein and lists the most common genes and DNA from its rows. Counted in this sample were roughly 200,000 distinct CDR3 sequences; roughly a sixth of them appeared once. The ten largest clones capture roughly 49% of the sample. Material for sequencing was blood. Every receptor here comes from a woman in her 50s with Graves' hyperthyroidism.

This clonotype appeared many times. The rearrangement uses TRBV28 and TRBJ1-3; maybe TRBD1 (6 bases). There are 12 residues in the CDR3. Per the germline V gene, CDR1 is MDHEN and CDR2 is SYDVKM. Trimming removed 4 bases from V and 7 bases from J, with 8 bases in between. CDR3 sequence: CASSSQGNTIYF. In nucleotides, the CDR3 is TGTGCCAGCAGTTCCCAGGGGAACACCATATATTTT.

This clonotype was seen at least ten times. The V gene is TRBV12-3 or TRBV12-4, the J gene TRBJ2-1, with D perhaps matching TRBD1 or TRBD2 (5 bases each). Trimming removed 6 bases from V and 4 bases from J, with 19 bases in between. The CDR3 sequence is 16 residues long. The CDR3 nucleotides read TGTGCCAGCAGCCCCGCTCGGGGCTATGGTTACAATGAGCAGTTCTTC. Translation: CASSPARGYGYNEQFF.

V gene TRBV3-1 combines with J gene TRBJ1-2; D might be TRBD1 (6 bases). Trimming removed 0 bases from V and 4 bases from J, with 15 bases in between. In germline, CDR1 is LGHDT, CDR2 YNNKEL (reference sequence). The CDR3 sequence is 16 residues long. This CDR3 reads CASSQEGGRPFYGYTF. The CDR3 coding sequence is TGTGCCAGCAGCCAAGAAGGGGGGCGCCCCTTCTATGGCTACACCTTC.

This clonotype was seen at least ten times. The CDR3 here is CASSSDQETQYF. CDR3 coding DNA: TGTGCCAGCAGTTCAGACCAAGAGACCCAGTACTTC. The chain combines TRBV12-3 or TRBV12-4 with TRBJ2-5; D not resolved. V shed 4 bases and J shed 0 bases, with 3 bases lying between them. This CDR3 has 12 residues.

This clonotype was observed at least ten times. CDR3 amino acids: CASSPGQGSEAFF. The CDR3 region has the DNA TGCGCCAGCAGCCCCGGACAGGGTTCTGAAGCTTTCTTT. The chain recombines TRBV5-1 with TRBJ1-1; 8 bases match TRBD1. CDR1 is SGHRS, CDR2 YFSETQ, per germline. This CDR3 region has 13 residues. Unmatched junction bases numbered 5, after V lost 4 bases and J lost 6 bases.

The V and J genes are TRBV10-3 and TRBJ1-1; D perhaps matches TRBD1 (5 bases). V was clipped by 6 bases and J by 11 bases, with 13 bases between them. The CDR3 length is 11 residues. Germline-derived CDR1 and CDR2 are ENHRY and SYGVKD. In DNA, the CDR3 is TGTGCCATCAGAAGGGGCGAGGCGGCTTTCTTT. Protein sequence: CAIRRGEAAFF.

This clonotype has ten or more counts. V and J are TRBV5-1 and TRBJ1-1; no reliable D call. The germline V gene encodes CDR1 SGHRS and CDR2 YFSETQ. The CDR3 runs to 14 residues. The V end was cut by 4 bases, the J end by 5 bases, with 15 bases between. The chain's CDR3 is CASSVNQQGTEAFF. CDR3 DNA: TGCGCCAGCAGCGTCAACCAACAAGGGACTGAAGCTTTCTTT.

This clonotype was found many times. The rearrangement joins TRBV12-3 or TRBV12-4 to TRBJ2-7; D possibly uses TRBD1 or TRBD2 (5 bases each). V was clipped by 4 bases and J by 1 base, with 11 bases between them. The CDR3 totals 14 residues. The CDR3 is CASSSQGPSYEQYF. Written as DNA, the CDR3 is TGTGCCAGCAGTTCCCAGGGACCGTCCTACGAGCAGTACTTC.

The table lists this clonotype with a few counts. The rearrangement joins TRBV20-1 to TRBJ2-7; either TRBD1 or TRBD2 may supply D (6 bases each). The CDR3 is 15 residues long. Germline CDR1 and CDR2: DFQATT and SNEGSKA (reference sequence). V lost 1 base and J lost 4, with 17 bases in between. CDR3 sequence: CSARGPLGGQYEQYF. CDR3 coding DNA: TGCAGTGCTAGAGGCCCTTTGGGGGGCCAGTACGAGCAGTACTTC.

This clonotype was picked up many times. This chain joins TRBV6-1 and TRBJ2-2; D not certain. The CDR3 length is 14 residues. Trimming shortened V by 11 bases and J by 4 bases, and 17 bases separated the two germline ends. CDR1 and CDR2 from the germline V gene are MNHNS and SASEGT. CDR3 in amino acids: CAAQQQAVTGELFF. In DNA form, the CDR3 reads TGTGCCGCCCAGCAGCAGGCCGTCACCGGGGAGCTGTTTTTT.

For the CDR3, the DNA is TGTGCCAGCAGCGTAACAGGGGTTCCCTACGAGCAGTACTTC. Its protein product is CASSVTGVPYEQYF. The chain recombines TRBV9 with TRBJ2-7; 7 bases match TRBD1. The CDR3 consists of 14 residues. V lost 1 base to trimming and J lost 2 bases; unmatched junction nucleotides: 3. Germline V gene data show CDR1 as SGDLS and CDR2 as YYNGEE.

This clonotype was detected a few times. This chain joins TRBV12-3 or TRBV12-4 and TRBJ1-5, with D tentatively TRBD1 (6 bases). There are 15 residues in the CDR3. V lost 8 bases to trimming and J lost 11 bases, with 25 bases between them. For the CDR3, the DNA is TGTGCCAGCCAGCCTACGACCTCAACGCGACAGGCCCAGCATTTT. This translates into CASQPTTSTRQAQHF.

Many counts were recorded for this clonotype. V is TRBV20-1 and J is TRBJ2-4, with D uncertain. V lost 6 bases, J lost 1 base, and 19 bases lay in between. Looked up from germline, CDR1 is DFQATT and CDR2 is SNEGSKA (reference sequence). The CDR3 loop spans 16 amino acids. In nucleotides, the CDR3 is TGCAGTGCACCGAATGTAATAGATGGGGCCAAAAACATTCAGTACTTC. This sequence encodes CSAPNVIDGAKNIQYF.

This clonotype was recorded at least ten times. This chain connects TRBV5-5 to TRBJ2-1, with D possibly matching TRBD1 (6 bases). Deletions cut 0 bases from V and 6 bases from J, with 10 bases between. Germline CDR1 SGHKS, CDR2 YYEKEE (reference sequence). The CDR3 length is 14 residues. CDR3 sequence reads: CASSLAGVGNEQFF. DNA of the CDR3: TGTGCCAGCAGCTTGGCAGGGGTGGGCAATGAGCAGTTCTTC.

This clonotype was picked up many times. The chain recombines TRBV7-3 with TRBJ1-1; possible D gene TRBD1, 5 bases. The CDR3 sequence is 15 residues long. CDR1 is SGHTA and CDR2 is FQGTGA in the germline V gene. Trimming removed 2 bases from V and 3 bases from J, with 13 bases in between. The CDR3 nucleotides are TGTGCCAGCAGCTTAGAAAGCGGGACCTACACTGAAGCTTTCTTT. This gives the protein CASSLESGTYTEAFF.

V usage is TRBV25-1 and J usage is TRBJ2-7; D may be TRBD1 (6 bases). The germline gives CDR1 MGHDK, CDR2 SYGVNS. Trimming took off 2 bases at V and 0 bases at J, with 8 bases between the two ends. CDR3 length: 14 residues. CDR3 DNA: TGTGCCAGCAGTGAAGCAGGGGTCTCCTACGAGCAGTACTTC. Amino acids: CASSEAGVSYEQYF.

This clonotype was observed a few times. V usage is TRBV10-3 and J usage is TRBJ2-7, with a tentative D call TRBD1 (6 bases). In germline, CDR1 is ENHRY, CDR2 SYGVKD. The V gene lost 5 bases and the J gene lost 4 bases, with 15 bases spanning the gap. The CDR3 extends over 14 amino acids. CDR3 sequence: CAISSDRNTYEQYF. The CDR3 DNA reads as TGTGCCATCAGTTCCGACAGGAATACTTACGAGCAGTACTTC.

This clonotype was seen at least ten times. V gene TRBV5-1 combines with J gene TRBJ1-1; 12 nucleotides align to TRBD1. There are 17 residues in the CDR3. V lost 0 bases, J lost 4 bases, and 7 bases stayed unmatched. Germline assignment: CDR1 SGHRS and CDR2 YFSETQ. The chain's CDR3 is CASSLVGTGGRGTEAFF. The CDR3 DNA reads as TGCGCCAGCAGCTTGGTAGGGACAGGGGGCCGTGGCACTGAAGCTTTCTTT.

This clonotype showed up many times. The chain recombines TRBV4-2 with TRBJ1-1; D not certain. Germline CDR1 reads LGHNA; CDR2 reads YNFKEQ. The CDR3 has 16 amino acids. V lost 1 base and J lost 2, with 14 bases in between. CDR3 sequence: CASSQGIGNPNTEAFF. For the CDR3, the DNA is TGTGCCAGCAGCCAAGGCATAGGGAATCCTAACACTGAAGCTTTCTTT.

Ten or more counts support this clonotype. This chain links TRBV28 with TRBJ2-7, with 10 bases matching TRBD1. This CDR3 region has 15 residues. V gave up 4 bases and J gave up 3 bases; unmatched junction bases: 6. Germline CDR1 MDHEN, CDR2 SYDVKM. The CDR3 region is CASSSHGTGDYEQYF. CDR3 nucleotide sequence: TGTGCCAGCAGTTCCCACGGGACAGGGGACTACGAGCAGTACTTC.

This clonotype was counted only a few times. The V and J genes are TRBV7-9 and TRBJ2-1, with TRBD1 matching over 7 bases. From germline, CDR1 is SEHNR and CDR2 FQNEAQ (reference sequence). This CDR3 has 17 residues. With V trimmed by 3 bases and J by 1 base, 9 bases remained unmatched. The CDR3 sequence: CASSLPEQGRSYNEQFF. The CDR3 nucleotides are TGTGCCAGCAGCTTGCCGGAACAGGGGAGATCCTACAATGAGCAGTTCTTC.

DNA for the CDR3: TGTGCCAGCAGCCCTTACGGGAGGGCCGGTAATGAGCAGTTCTTC. Translated, it gives CASSPYGRAGNEQFF. The V gene is TRBV5-4, the J gene TRBJ2-1; TRBD2 aligns across 8 bases. This CDR3 comprises 15 residues. The germline CDR1 and CDR2 sequences are SGHNT and YYREEE (reference sequence). With 4 bases clipped from V and 7 bases from J, the junction kept 10 bases outside the gene matches.

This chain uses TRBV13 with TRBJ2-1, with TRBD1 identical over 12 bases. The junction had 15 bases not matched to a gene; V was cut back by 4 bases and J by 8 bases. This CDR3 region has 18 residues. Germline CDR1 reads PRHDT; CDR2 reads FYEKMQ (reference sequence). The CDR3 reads CASSSGTGGRRGIDEQFF. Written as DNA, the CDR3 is TGTGCCAGCAGCTCCGGGACAGGGGGCAGAAGGGGAATTGATGAGCAGTTCTTC.

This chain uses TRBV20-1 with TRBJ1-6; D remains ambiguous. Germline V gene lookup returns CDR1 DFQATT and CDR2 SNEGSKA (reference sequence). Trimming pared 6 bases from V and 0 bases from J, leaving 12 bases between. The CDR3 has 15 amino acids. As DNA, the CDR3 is TGCAGTGCAACACAGACCCGCTCCTATAATTCACCCCTCCACTTT. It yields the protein CSATQTRSYNSPLHF.

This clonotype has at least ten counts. CDR3 region: CSVEARDRGRKLFF. DNA for the CDR3: TGCAGCGTTGAGGCGAGGGACAGGGGAAGGAAACTGTTTTTT. This chain uses TRBV29-1 with TRBJ1-4; 10 bases are shared with TRBD1. CDR3 length: 14 residues. V was clipped by 3 bases and J by 11 bases; unmatched bases: 9. Per germline, CDR1 SQVTM and CDR2 ANQGSEA.

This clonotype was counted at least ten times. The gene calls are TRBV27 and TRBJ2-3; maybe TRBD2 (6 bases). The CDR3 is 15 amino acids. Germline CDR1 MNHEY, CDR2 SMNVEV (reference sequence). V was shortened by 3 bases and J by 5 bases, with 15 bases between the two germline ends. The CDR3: CASSLTSWNGDTQYF. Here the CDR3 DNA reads TGTGCCAGCAGTTTGACTAGTTGGAATGGAGATACGCAGTATTTT.

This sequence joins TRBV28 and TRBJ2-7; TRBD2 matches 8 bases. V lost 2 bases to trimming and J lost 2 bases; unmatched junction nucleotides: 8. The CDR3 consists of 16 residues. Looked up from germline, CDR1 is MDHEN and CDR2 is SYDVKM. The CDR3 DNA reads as TGTGCCAGCAGTTTACCGTCTAGCGGGCTAACCTACGAGCAGTACTTC. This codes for CASSLPSSGLTYEQYF.

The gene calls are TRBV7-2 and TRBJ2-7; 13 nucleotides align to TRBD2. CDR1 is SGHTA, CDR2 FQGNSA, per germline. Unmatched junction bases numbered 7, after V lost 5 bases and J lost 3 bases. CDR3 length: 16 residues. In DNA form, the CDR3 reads TGTGCCAGCAGCCCACCCGGGACTAGCGGGAACTACGAGCAGTACTTC. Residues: CASSPPGTSGNYEQYF.

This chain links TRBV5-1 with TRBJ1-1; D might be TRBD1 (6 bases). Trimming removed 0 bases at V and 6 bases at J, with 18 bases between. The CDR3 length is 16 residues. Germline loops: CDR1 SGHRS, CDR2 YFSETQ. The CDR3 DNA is TGCGCCAGCAGCTTGGCCAACTTACAGGGACGGGCTGAAGCTTTCTTT. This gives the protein CASSLANLQGRAEAFF. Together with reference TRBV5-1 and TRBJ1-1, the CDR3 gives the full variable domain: KAGVTQTPRYLIKTRGQQVTLSCSPISGHRSVSWYQQTPGQGLQFLFEYFSETQRNKGNFPGRFSGRQFSNSRSEMNVSTLELGDSALYLCASSLANLQGRAEAFFGQGTRLTVV.